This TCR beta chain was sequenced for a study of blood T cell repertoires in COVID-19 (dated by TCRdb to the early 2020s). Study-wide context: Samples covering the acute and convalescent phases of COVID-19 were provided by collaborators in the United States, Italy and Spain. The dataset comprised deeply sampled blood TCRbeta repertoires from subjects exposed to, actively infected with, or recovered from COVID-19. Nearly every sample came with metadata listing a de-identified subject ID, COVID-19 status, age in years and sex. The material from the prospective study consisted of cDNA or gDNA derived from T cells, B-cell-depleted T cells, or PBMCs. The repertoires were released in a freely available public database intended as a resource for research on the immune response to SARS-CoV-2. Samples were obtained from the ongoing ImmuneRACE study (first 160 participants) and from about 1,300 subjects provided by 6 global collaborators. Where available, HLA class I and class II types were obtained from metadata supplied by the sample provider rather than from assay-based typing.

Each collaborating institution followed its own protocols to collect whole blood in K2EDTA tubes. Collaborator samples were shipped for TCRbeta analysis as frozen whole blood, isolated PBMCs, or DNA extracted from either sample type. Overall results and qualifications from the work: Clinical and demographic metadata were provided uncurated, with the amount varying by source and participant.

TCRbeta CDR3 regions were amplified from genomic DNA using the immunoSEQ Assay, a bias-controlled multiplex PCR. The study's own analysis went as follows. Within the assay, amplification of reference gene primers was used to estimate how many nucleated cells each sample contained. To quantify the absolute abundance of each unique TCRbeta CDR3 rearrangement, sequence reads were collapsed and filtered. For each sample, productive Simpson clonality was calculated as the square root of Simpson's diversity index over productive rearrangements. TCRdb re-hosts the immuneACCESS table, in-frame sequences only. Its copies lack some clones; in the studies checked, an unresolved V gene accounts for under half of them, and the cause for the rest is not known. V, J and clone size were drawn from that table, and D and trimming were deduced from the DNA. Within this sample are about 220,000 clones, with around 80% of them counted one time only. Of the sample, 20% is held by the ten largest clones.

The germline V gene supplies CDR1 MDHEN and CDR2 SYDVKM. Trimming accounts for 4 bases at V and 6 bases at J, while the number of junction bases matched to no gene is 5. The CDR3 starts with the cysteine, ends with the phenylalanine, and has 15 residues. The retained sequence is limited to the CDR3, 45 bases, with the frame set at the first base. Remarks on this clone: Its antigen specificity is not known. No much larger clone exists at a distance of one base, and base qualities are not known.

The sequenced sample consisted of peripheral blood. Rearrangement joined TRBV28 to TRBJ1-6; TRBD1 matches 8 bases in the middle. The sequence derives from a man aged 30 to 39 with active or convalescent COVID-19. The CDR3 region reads CASSYRDRINSPLHF. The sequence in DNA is TGTGCCAGCAGTTACCGGGACAGGATTAATTCACCCCTCCACTTT. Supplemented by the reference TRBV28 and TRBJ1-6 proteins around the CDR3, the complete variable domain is DVKVTQSSRYLVKRTGEKVFLECVQDMDHENMFWYRQDPGLGLRLIYFSYDVKMKEKGDIPEGYSVSREKKERFSLILESASTNQTSMYLCASSYRDRINSPLHFGNGTRLTVT.